These T cell receptor beta chains were read from a single sample in a study of blood T cell repertoires in COVID-19. TCRdb's table, derived via immunoSEQ multiplex PCR, lists solely in-frame clones and lacks some. The data show about 99,000 clones, 84% seen once. What was sequenced was peripheral blood. These receptors were collected from a man aged 65 to 85 with active or convalescent COVID-19. CDR3s include the opening cysteine and the closing phenylalanine or tryptophan. A D gene is named only where the DNA matches it firmly. Clone size appears in some rows only: once, few, many, or a class for an expanded clone.

D gene	J gene	clone size	V gene	CDR3 protein	CDR3 DNA
TRBD2	TRBJ2-1	NA	TRBV10-3	CAISLLGLANGNEQFF	TGTGCCATCAGCCTCTTGGGACTAGCGAATGGCAATGAGCAGTTCTTC
TRBD2	TRBJ2-3	once	TRBV18	CASSPLPSGGLTDTQYF	TGTGCCAGCTCACCACTCCCTAGCGGGGGGCTCACAGATACGCAGTATTTT
NA	TRBJ2-3	NA	TRBV13	CASSAPQGWVTDTQYF	TGTGCCAGCAGCGCACCACAGGGATGGGTGACAGATACGCAGTATTTT
TRBD2	TRBJ2-2	NA	TRBV7-3	CASSPYGGGGLTGELFF	TGTGCCAGCAGCCCCTATGGGGGGGGTGGTTTAACCGGGGAGCTGTTTTTT
NA	TRBJ2-5	NA	TRBV7-2	CASSPQGGGVKTQYF	TGTGCCAGCAGCCCCCAGGGCGGGGGCGTGAAGACCCAGTACTTC
NA	TRBJ2-3	once	TRBV5-4	CASSPGGRGSTDTQYF	TGTGCCAGCAGCCCTGGAGGGCGGGGAAGCACAGATACGCAGTATTTT
NA	TRBJ1-4	NA	TRBV7-9	CASSSVLGGAFEKLFF	TGTGCCAGCAGCTCCGTCCTTGGGGGGGCATTTGAAAAACTGTTTTTT
NA	TRBJ2-5	NA	TRBV2	CASSAIQETQYF	TGTGCCAGCAGTGCAATTCAAGAGACCCAGTACTTC
NA	TRBJ1-3	NA	TRBV5-8	CASSFQGLVGNTIYF	TGTGCCAGCAGCTTTCAGGGGCTGGTTGGAAACACCATATATTTT
TRBD1	TRBJ1-6	NA	TRBV19	CATGQVGSPLHF	TGTGCCACCGGACAGGTTGGTTCACCCCTCCACTTT
TRBD1	TRBJ2-7	NA	TRBV4-2	CASSQGQGALYEQYF	TGTGCCAGCAGCCAGGGACAGGGGGCTTTGTACGAGCAGTACTTC
TRBD1	TRBJ1-2	NA	TRBV2	CASSEGGQGIGYGYTF	TGTGCCAGCAGTGAAGGGGGACAGGGGATTGGCTATGGCTACACCTTC
NA	TRBJ1-2	NA	TRBV5-4	CASSLFYVANYGYTF	TGTGCCAGCAGCTTGTTTTATGTAGCTAACTATGGCTACACCTTC
NA	TRBJ1-3	NA	TRBV6-6	CASTPPVSGNTIYF	TGTGCCAGCACCCCACCGGTGTCTGGAAACACCATATATTTT
NA	TRBJ2-1	NA	TRBV5-1	CASSLIQGQGSEQFF	TGCGCCAGCAGCTTGATCCAGGGTCAGGGCAGTGAGCAGTTCTTC
TRBD1	TRBJ1-5	NA	TRBV7-8	CASSRDRGNNQPQHF	TGTGCCAGCAGCCGTGACAGGGGGAACAATCAGCCCCAGCATTTT